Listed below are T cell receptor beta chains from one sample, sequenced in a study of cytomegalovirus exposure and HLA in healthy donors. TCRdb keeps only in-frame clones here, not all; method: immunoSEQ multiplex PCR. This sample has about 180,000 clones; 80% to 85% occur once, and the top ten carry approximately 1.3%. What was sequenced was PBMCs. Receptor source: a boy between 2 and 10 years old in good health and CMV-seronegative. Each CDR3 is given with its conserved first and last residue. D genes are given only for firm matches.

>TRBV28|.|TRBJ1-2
TGTGCCAGCAGTTTATCCCCTCGACCTACGGGCTATGGCTACACCTTC
CASSLSPRPTGYGYTF
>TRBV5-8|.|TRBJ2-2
TGTGCCAGCAGCCCTCGACGGGACTTAACCGGGGAGCTGTTTTTT
CASSPRRDLTGELFF
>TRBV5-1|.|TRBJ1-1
TGCGCCAGCAGTGTGGAGGGGCTGGGCACTGAAGCTTTCTTT
CASSVEGLGTEAFF
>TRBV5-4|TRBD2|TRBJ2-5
TGTGCCAGCAGCTTGGGACTAGCGGGGCTTCAAGAGACCCAGTACTTC
CASSLGLAGLQETQYF
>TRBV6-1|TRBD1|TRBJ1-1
TGTGCCAGCCCCAGACAGGGGAACACTGAAGCTTTCTTT
CASPRQGNTEAFF
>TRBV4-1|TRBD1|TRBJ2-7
TGCGCCAGCAGCCAAGGATCGGGACAGATCTACGAGCAGTACTTC
CASSQGSGQIYEQYF
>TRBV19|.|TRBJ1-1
TGTGCCAGTAGTCACCTATACACTGAAGCTTTCTTT
CASSHLYTEAFF
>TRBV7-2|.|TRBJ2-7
TGTGCCAGCAGCTCCAACAGGGTTGCGTACGAGCAGTACTTC
CASSSNRVAYEQYF
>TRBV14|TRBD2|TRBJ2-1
TGTGCCAGCAGCAGGGAGGGTATGTGGGACAATGAGCAGTTCTTC
CASSREGMWDNEQFF
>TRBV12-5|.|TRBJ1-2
TGTGCTAGTGGCTCCCCTCTCGGGGGGTACGGCTACACCTTC
CASGSPLGGYGYTF
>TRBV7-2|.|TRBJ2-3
TGTGCCAGCAGCTTTGGCAGGGCCTCAGATACGCAGTATTTT
CASSFGRASDTQYF
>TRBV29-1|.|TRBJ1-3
TGCAGCGTTGTGAGGGAGTCACTCTCTGGAAACACCATATATTTT
CSVVRESLSGNTIYF
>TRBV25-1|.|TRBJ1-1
TGTGCCACCACAGTTTCAGGGGACACTGAAGCTTTCTTT
CATTVSGDTEAFF
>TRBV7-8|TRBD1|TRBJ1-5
TGTGCCAGCAGCTTAAGGACAGGGGGTAATCAGCCCCAGCATTTT
CASSLRTGGNQPQHF
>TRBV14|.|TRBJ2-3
TGTGCCAGCAGCCAAGGACTGATGACGGCAGATACGCAGTATTTT
CASSQGLMTADTQYF